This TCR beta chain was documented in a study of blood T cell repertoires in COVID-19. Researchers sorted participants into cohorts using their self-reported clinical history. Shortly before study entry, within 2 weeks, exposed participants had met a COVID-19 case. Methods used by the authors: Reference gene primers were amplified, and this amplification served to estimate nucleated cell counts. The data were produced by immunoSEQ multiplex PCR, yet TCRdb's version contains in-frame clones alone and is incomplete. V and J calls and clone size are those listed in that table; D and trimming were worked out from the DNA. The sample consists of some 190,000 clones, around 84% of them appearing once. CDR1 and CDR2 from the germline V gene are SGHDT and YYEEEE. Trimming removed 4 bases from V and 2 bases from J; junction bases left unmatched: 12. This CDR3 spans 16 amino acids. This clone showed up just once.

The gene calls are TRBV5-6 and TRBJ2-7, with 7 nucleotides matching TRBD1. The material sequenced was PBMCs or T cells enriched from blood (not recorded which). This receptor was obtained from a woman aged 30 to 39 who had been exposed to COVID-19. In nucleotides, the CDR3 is TGTGCCAGCAGCAATGGGCGAACCGGGACAGCCTACGAGCAGTACTTC. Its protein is CASSNGRTGTAYEQYF.